This T cell receptor (beta chain) derives from a study of Tregs in tolerant kidney transplant recipients. Assay: immunoSEQ multiplex PCR; the TCRdb copy retains only in-frame clones and omits some. The data contain 50,000 or so clones, approximately 91% of them singletons. This CDR3 region has 14 residues. Germline loops: CDR1 SGHTA, CDR2 FQGNSA. After removal of 1 base from V and 3 bases from J, the junction contained 2 bases not matched to a gene. Recipients received nonmyeloablative bone marrow transplants from related graft donors, with transient mixed chimerism. This specimen consisted of CD8+ T cells from blood (PBMCs), obtained 24 months after the transplant. The rearrangement uses TRBV7-2 and TRBJ2-7; TRBD2 matches at 8 bases. This TCR derives from a human patient who received a combined kidney and bone marrow transplant. Certain T cells may be donor cells from the graft. The CDR3 loop reads CASSLGLAGYEQYF. The DNA for the CDR3 is TGTGCCAGCAGCTTAGGTCTAGCGGGCTACGAGCAGTACTTC.